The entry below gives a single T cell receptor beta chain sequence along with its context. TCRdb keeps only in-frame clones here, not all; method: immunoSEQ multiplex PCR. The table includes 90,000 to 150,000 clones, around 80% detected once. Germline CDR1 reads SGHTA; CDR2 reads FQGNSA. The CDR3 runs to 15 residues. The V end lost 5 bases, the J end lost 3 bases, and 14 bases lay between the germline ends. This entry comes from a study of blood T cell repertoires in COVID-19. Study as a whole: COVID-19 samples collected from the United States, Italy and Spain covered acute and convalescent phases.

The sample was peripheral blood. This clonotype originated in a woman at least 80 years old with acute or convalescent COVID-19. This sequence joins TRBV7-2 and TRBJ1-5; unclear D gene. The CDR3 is CASSASWAHNQPQHF. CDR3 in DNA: TGTGCCAGCAGCGCATCATGGGCCCACAATCAGCCCCAGCATTTT.